Presented here are 30 T cell receptor beta chains from one specimen sequenced in a study of radiotherapy plus CTLA-4 blockade in lung cancer. Assay: immunoSEQ multiplex PCR; the TCRdb copy retains only in-frame clones and omits some. Of about 98,000 clones listed, around 90% are singletons. Sequences were derived from peripheral blood, sampled from a patient treated with radiotherapy plus ipilimumab. The source of these receptors is a human donor with non-small cell lung cancer that progressed on radiotherapy plus ipilimumab.

The V gene is TRBV11-1, the J gene TRBJ1-2; the D is unclear. CDR1 is SGHAT, CDR2 FQDESV, per germline (reference sequence). There are 15 residues in the CDR3. Trimming pared 5 bases from V and 5 bases from J, leaving 18 bases between. The CDR3 coding sequence is TGTGCCAGCAGCGCGACTGGAGGTGGATTATATGGCTACACCTTC. This gives the protein CASSATGGGLYGYTF. The complete variable domain, with remaining parts taken from reference TRBV11-1 and TRBJ1-2, reads EAEVAQSPRYKITEKSQAVAFWCDPISGHATLYWYRQILGQGPELLVQFQDESVVDDSQLPKDRFSAERLKGVDSTLKIQPAELGDSAMYLCASSATGGGLYGYTFGSGTRLTVV.

This chain joins TRBV5-4 and TRBJ2-7; 7 bases are a match to TRBD2. The V segment lost 7 bases and the J segment 2 bases; nucleotides outside the gene matches: 6. CDR1 is SGHNT, CDR2 YYREEE, per germline (reference sequence). The CDR3 totals 13 residues. CDR3 protein: CASGQRGAYEQYF. CDR3 DNA: TGTGCCAGCGGCCAGCGGGGAGCCTACGAGCAGTACTTC.

The gene calls are TRBV6-5 and TRBJ2-7; D is unclear. Germline CDR1 and CDR2: MNHEY and SVGAGI. Trimming shortened V by 5 bases and J by 3 bases, and 5 bases separated the two germline ends. There are 11 residues in the CDR3. CDR3 in amino acids: CASSLGYEQYF. Here the CDR3 DNA reads TGTGCCAGCAGTCTAGGCTACGAGCAGTACTTC.

The chain carries TRBV6-1 and TRBJ1-5; D remains unclear. The CDR3 totals 13 residues. The germline CDR1 and CDR2 sequences are MNHNS and SASEGT. The V end lost 1 base, the J end lost 6 bases, and 7 bases lay between the germline ends. The CDR3 DNA reads as TGTGCCAGCAGTGAAGGAGGAGGTCAGCCCCAGCATTTT. Translated, it gives CASSEGGGQPQHF.

This clone was detected once. The chain couples TRBV11-3 to TRBJ2-5, with D possibly TRBD2 on 5 matching bases. Between the trimmed V and J ends, which lost 1 base and 4 bases, there was a span of 19 bases. The CDR3 is 17 amino acids. Germline V gene lookup returns CDR1 SGHNT and CDR2 YENEEA. CDR3 sequence: CASSLVGGRWTRETQYF. As DNA, the CDR3 is TGTGCCAGCAGCTTAGTAGGCGGGCGGTGGACGAGAGAGACCCAGTACTTC.

J is TRBJ2-3 and V is TRBV4-1, with D unresolved. The CDR3 runs to 12 residues. Deletions cut 5 bases from V and 5 bases from J, with 8 bases between. CDR1 is MGHRA, CDR2 YSYEKL, per germline. The CDR3 sequence is CASSSPVDTQYF. CDR3 sequence (DNA): TGCGCCAGCAGCTCCCCAGTAGATACGCAGTATTTT.

The chain links TRBV6-1 to TRBJ2-3; no definite D call. The germline gives CDR1 MNHNS, CDR2 SASEGT. The CDR3 is 13 residues long. The V end was cut by 4 bases, the J end by 3 bases, with 8 bases between. CDR3 in DNA: TGTGCCAGCAGTGTGGAGAGTACAGATACGCAGTATTTT. Translated: CASSVESTDTQYF.

CDR3 loop: CASSARATNEKLFF. The CDR3 DNA is TGTGCCAGCAGTGCCCGTGCAACTAATGAAAAACTGTTTTTT. This sequence joins TRBV2 and TRBJ1-4, with unresolved D. This CDR3 has 14 residues. V was clipped by 4 bases and J by 0 bases, with 6 bases between them. CDR1 is SNHLY and CDR2 is FYNNEI in the germline V gene.

The chain joins TRBV18 to TRBJ2-6; D gene unclear. Germline V gene sequence: CDR1 KGHSH, CDR2 LQKENI. Trimming removed 3 bases from V and 3 bases from J, with 15 bases in between. The CDR3 consists of 17 residues. Here the CDR3 reads CASSPQATGFGANVLTF. The CDR3 DNA reads TGTGCCAGCTCACCCCAGGCCACCGGATTTGGGGCCAACGTCCTGACTTTC.

The chain recombines TRBV5-1 with TRBJ2-7; TRBD2 is a possible D gene (6 bases). Trimming shortened V by 0 bases and J by 6 bases, and 7 bases separated the two germline ends. This CDR3 has 12 amino acids. Germline lookup yields CDR1 SGHRS and CDR2 YFSETQ. This chain's CDR3 is CASSLAGSEQYF. CDR3 bases: TGCGCCAGCAGCTTGGCCGGGAGCGAGCAGTACTTC.

The chain has TRBV5-1 and TRBJ1-1; D is ambiguous. The CDR3 is 13 amino acids. Trimming left V 0 bases short and J 5 bases short, with 8 bases between. CDR1 is SGHRS and CDR2 is YFSETQ in the germline V gene. CDR3 residues: CASSLALGTEAFF. CDR3 DNA: TGCGCCAGCAGCTTGGCCCTGGGGACTGAAGCTTTCTTT.

This chain links TRBV7-9 with TRBJ2-3, with D hard to call. V lost 5 bases, J lost 3 bases, and 12 bases lay in between. From germline, CDR1 is SEHNR and CDR2 FQNEAQ (reference sequence). The length of the CDR3 is 14 residues. The CDR3 coding sequence is TGTGCCAGCAGCCCCCCATTTGGGACAGATACGCAGTATTTT. Its translation: CASSPPFGTDTQYF.

This rearrangement joins TRBV19 to TRBJ2-1; 10 nucleotides agree with TRBD2. From germline, CDR1 is LNHDA and CDR2 SQIVND (reference sequence). This CDR3 spans 16 amino acids. The trim removed 2 bases at V and 6 bases at J, leaving 7 bases unmatched. CDR3 in amino acids: CASSIRATSGLNEQFF. CDR3 bases: TGTGCCAGTAGTATACGGGCGACTAGCGGGCTCAATGAGCAGTTCTTC.

V and J are TRBV10-3 and TRBJ2-3; TRBD1 is a possible D gene (6 bases). V dropped 3 bases and J dropped 5 bases, with 6 bases sitting between them. Germline CDR1 reads ENHRY; CDR2 reads SYGVKD. The CDR3 consists of 12 residues. CDR3 DNA: TGTGCCATCAGTGAAGGGGGAGATACGCAGTATTTT. Its protein is CAISEGGDTQYF.

This clone appeared a single time. The chain's CDR3 is CASSYSGNSGANVLTF. The CDR3 DNA sequence: TGTGCCAGCAGTTACTCGGGCAACTCTGGGGCCAACGTCCTGACTTTC. This rearrangement joins TRBV6-5 to TRBJ2-6; D is uncertain. Germline V gene sequence: CDR1 MNHEY, CDR2 SVGAGI. Deletions cut 0 bases from V and 0 bases from J, with 6 bases between. The CDR3 contains 16 residues.

V and J are TRBV7-9 and TRBJ1-1; possible D gene TRBD1, 6 bases. This CDR3 spans 13 amino acids. V gave up 6 bases and J gave up 1 base, with 9 bases separating them. Per germline, CDR1 SEHNR and CDR2 FQNEAQ (reference sequence). Here the CDR3 DNA reads TGTGCCAGCAGTGGACAGCCGAACACTGAAGCTTTCTTT. This codes for CASSGQPNTEAFF.

This clone was detected only a few times. The chain is built from TRBV18 and TRBJ1-1; D ambiguous. Germline CDR1 reads KGHSH; CDR2 reads LQKENI. V lost 0 bases and J 4 bases, leaving 6 bases between the germline ends. This CDR3 region has 13 residues. CDR3 bases: TGTGCCAGCTCACCACCACAGTTCACTGAAGCTTTCTTT. It translates to CASSPPQFTEAFF. The whole variable domain, remainder taken from reference TRBV18 and TRBJ1-1, is NAGVMQNPRHLVRRRGQEARLRCSPMKGHSHVYWYRQLPEEGLKFMVYLQKENIIDESGMPKERFSAEFPKEGPSILRIQQVVRGDSAAYFCASSPPQFTEAFFGQGTRLTVV.

The J gene is TRBJ2-3, the V gene TRBV5-1; tentatively, D is TRBD2 (5 bases). The V end was cut by 2 bases, the J end by 6 bases, with 22 bases between. The CDR3 has 17 residues. In germline, CDR1 is SGHRS, CDR2 YFSETQ. CDR3 DNA sequence: TGCGCCAGCAGCTTTGGACTCCAACCGGCTAGAGGGGATACGCAGTATTTT. This codes for CASSFGLQPARGDTQYF. The variable domain in full, completed from reference TRBV5-1 and TRBJ2-3, reads KAGVTQTPRYLIKTRGQQVTLSCSPISGHRSVSWYQQTPGQGLQFLFEYFSETQRNKGNFPGRFSGRQFSNSRSEMNVSTLELGDSALYLCASSFGLQPARGDTQYFGPGTRLTVL.

The CDR3 loop reads CASRDRNGLGYTF. The CDR3 DNA reads as TGTGCCAGCAGAGATCGGAATGGGCTTGGCTACACCTTC. The chain is built from TRBV6-5 and TRBJ1-2; D gene uncertain. The germline gives CDR1 MNHEY, CDR2 SVGAGI. The CDR3 runs 13 residues. V lost 6 bases and J 7 bases, leaving 15 bases between the germline ends.

The chain carries TRBV5-1 and TRBJ1-1, with a tentative D call TRBD1 (5 bases). V was cut by 0 bases and J by 5 bases, with 11 bases left in between. The CDR3 runs 14 residues. Germline lookup yields CDR1 SGHRS and CDR2 YFSETQ. CDR3 residues: CASSLDGGRTEAFF. CDR3 DNA sequence: TGCGCCAGCAGCTTGGATGGGGGGAGAACTGAAGCTTTCTTT.

The chain joins TRBV6-5 to TRBJ2-7, with D possibly TRBD2 on 5 matching bases. Germline V gene sequence: CDR1 MNHEY, CDR2 SVGAGI. V was clipped by 5 bases and J by 0 bases, with 14 bases between them. The CDR3 covers 15 residues. The CDR3 region is CASSTMTGSSYEQYF. The CDR3 DNA follows: TGTGCCAGCAGTACAATGACGGGGAGCTCCTACGAGCAGTACTTC.

The chain uses TRBV6-6 and TRBJ1-2; D possibly corresponds to TRBD1 (6 bases). From germline, CDR1 is MNHNY and CDR2 SVGAGI (reference sequence). The germline V and J ends were trimmed by 6 bases and 8 bases, with 10 bases remaining between them. The CDR3 totals 11 residues. Here the CDR3 reads CASSQTGGYTF. As DNA, the CDR3 is TGTGCCAGCAGCCAGACAGGCGGCTACACCTTC.

CDR3 DNA: TGTGCCAGCAGCCGTGAGATTGGTGTTCAGCCCCAGCATTTT. Encoded protein: CASSREIGVQPQHF. This sequence joins TRBV7-8 and TRBJ1-5, with D uncertain. Trimming took off 5 bases at V and 6 bases at J, with 14 bases between the two ends. Germline-derived CDR1 and CDR2 are SGHVS and FQNEAQ. The CDR3 contains 14 residues.

The chain joins TRBV7-6 to TRBJ2-5; D is unclear. The germline gives CDR1 SGHVS, CDR2 FNYEAQ. The CDR3 is 13 amino acids. Trimming cost V 7 bases and J 5 bases, with 14 bases left between them. The CDR3 DNA is TGTGCCAGCACCACGGGCCTCGGGGAGACCCAGTACTTC. It encodes CASTTGLGETQYF.

The J gene is TRBJ2-1, the V gene TRBV2; D may correspond to TRBD1 or TRBD2 (5 bases each). Per the germline V gene, CDR1 is SNHLY and CDR2 is FYNNEI. The CDR3 covers 13 residues. V was trimmed by 8 bases and J by 2 bases, leaving 10 bases between them. DNA for the CDR3: TGTGCCAGCTTACGAGGGGCCTACAATGAGCAGTTCTTC. This translates into CASLRGAYNEQFF. Looking up the rest from reference TRBV2 and TRBJ2-1 gives the full variable domain: EPEVTQTPSHQVTQMGQEVILRCVPISNHLYFYWYRQILGQKVEFLVSFYNNEISEKSEIFDDQFSVERPDGSNFTLKIRSTKLEDSAMYFCASLRGAYNEQFFGPGTRLTVL.

The gene calls are TRBV27 and TRBJ1-2; 9 positions match TRBD1. V was clipped by 3 bases and J by 4 bases; unmatched bases: 6. The V gene's germline CDR1 is MNHEY and CDR2 SMNVEV (reference sequence). There are 15 residues in the CDR3. CDR3 loop: CASSFITGGAYGYTF. The CDR3 coding sequence is TGTGCCAGCAGTTTTATAACAGGGGGCGCCTATGGCTACACCTTC.

This clone was seen once. This chain links TRBV4-2 with TRBJ2-1; TRBD2 matches at 10 bases. CDR3 size: 16 residues. Trimming at V came to 0 bases and at J to 9 bases, leaving 8 bases not matched to a gene. From germline, CDR1 is LGHNA and CDR2 YNFKEQ. CDR3 in DNA: TGTGCCAGCAGCCAAGATCAACTAGCGGGACGAGGTGAGCAGTTCTTC. This translates into CASSQDQLAGRGEQFF.

The chain combines TRBV4-1 with TRBJ1-5; D ambiguous. Between the trimmed V and J ends, which lost 5 bases and 7 bases, there was a span of 9 bases. CDR3 length: 12 amino acids. Germline V CDR1 and CDR2: MGHRA, YSYEKL. Here the CDR3 reads CASSKMGQPQHF. Here the CDR3 DNA reads TGCGCCAGCAGCAAGATGGGCCAGCCCCAGCATTTT.

V usage is TRBV7-9 and J usage is TRBJ2-7; D is perhaps TRBD2 (6 bases). This CDR3 spans 17 amino acids. CDR1 and CDR2 (germline): SEHNR, FQNEAQ (reference sequence). V lost 4 bases to trimming and J lost 4 bases, with 23 bases between them. CDR3 sequence: CASSSTSIWGEIYEQYF. CDR3 DNA: TGTGCCAGCAGCTCCACTTCGATATGGGGGGAAATTTACGAGCAGTACTTC.

This sequence joins TRBV28 and TRBJ2-5; possible D gene TRBD2, 7 bases. The V gene lost 5 bases and the J gene lost 5 bases, with 12 bases spanning the gap. Germline-derived CDR1 and CDR2 are MDHEN and SYDVKM. This CDR3 comprises 13 residues. The CDR3: CASSLGGPETQYF. The CDR3 coding sequence is TGTGCCAGCAGTCTGGGGGGGCCGGAGACCCAGTACTTC.